This record covers a single T cell receptor beta chain. CDR3 length: 16 residues. V dropped 2 bases and J dropped 5; count of bases not matched to a gene: 8. From germline, CDR1 is SEHNR and CDR2 FQNEAQ (reference sequence). The source of the sample is a study of blood T cell repertoires in COVID-19. Turning to the study itself: Acute-phase and convalescent COVID-19 samples originated in the United States, Italy and Spain. From T cells, B-cell-depleted T cells, or PBMCs came the material, which was cDNA or gDNA.

As processed by the authors: The assay estimated nucleated cells by amplifying reference gene primers. Some clones are missing from TCRdb's copy, which holds only in-frame ones; the method was immunoSEQ multiplex PCR. V and J calls and clone size are those listed in that table; D and trimming were worked out from the DNA. The table includes some 190,000 clones, roughly 90% detected once. Sequencing input: peripheral blood. The sequence derives from a man aged 18 to 35 with active or convalescent COVID-19. The chain employs TRBV7-9 and TRBJ2-2, with 7 nucleotides matching TRBD2. The CDR3: CASSLFAGRLTGELFF. The CDR3 coding sequence is TGTGCCAGCAGCTTATTTGCCGGGAGGCTTACCGGGGAGCTGTTTTTT.